These 21 T cell receptor beta chains share one sample of origin, sequenced in a study of CD8+ T cells in alopecia areata. Extracted RNA was reverse transcribed, and the resulting cDNA served as sequencing template. Measured with immunoSEQ multiplex PCR; TCRdb has only the in-frame clones, and not every one. The profile shows about 210,000 clones, approximately 57% of them singletons. The treatment denotes: oral pan-JAK inhibitor, 5-10 mg twice daily. The sequencing used CD4+ T cells sorted from blood, collected at week 4, from a patient treated with tofacitinib. All receptors derive from a human donor with alopecia areata.

This clone has more than one count but fewer than ten. The chain is built from TRBV2 and TRBJ2-7, with TRBD1 matching over 9 bases. Trimming took 2 bases from V and 10 from J; bases not matched to a gene: 6. Germline CDR1 SNHLY, CDR2 FYNNEI. The CDR3 is made up of 13 amino acids. The CDR3 sequence is CASSEWPGQGQYF. The CDR3 coding sequence is TGTGCCAGCAGTGAATGGCCGGGACAGGGCCAGTACTTC.

Details on this clone: Other nucleotide sequences from this sample produce the same CDR3. The rearrangement links TRBV4-3 to TRBJ2-2; TRBD1 might be the D (5 bases). The V gene's germline CDR1 is LGHNA and CDR2 YSLEER. This CDR3 is 15 amino acids long. V gave up 4 bases and J gave up 0 bases, with 9 bases separating them. The chain's CDR3 is CASSLTGANTGELFF. Here the CDR3 DNA reads TGCGCCAGCAGCCTAACAGGCGCGAACACCGGGGAGCTGTTTTTT.

The CDR3 spells CSVEDPSGVSSSYNEQFF. CDR3 DNA: TGCAGCGTTGAAGATCCTAGCGGGGTTTCGAGCTCCTACAATGAGCAGTTCTTC. V usage is TRBV29-1 and J usage is TRBJ2-1; 9 positions agree with TRBD2. Trimming cost V 0 bases and J 0 bases; bases outside gene matches: 9. The germline V gene encodes CDR1 SQVTM and CDR2 ANQGSEA. This CDR3 spans 18 amino acids.

In this sample, this clone turned up a few times. This chain links TRBV7-8 with TRBJ2-2, with 7 bases lining up with TRBD1. Germline V gene lookup returns CDR1 SGHVS and CDR2 FQNEAQ. The CDR3 spans 16 residues. Germline trimming cut 0 bases from V and 4 bases from J; bases unmatched to any gene: 5. The CDR3 nucleotides are TGTGCCAGCAGCTTAGCCCCGACAGGGAGCACCGGGGAGCTGTTTTTT. It codes for CASSLAPTGSTGELFF.

This clone appeared a few times. J is TRBJ2-1 and V is TRBV4-2, with TRBD2 matching 13 bases. There are 15 residues in the CDR3. CDR1 LGHNA and CDR2 YNFKEQ come from the germline V gene. After removal of 5 bases from V and 6 bases from J, the junction contained 4 bases not matched to a gene. DNA of the CDR3: TGTGCCAGCAGCTTGGGACTAGCGGGGACCAATGAGCAGTTCTTC. Translating it yields CASSLGLAGTNEQFF.

As for this clone: Other DNA sequences within the sample encode an identical CDR3. The chain carries TRBV29-1 and TRBJ2-1, with 7 nucleotides matching TRBD2. Germline CDR1 and CDR2: SQVTM and ANQGSEA. The CDR3 extends over 13 amino acids. The V gene end was trimmed by 6 bases and the J gene end by 0 bases; junction bases not matched to a gene: 2. CDR3 in amino acids: CSVGGTSYNEQFF. The DNA for the CDR3 is TGCAGCGTGGGGGGGACCTCCTACAATGAGCAGTTCTTC.

This clone showed up just a few times. V and J are TRBV6-6 and TRBJ2-4; D possibly matches TRBD1 or TRBD2 (5 bases each). Germline CDR1 and CDR2: MNHNY and SVGAGI (reference sequence). V was shortened by 5 bases and J by 3 bases, with 17 bases between the two germline ends. CDR3 length: 16 amino acids. The CDR3 loop is CASSHPLGENKNIQYF. CDR3 DNA: TGTGCCAGCAGTCACCCACTAGGGGAGAACAAAAACATTCAGTACTTC.

In nucleotides, the CDR3 is TGCAGCGCCGACAGACTAGCGGGGGGTCAAGAGACCCAGTACTTC. Translation gives CSADRLAGGQETQYF. The chain carries TRBV29-1 and TRBJ2-5; TRBD2 matches 13 bases. Germline trimming cut 7 bases from V and 2 bases from J; bases unmatched to any gene: 7. Germline-derived CDR1 and CDR2 are SQVTM and ANQGSEA. The CDR3 is 15 residues long.

The chain carries TRBV30 and TRBJ1-6; D might be TRBD1 (6 bases). The CDR3 has 14 amino acids. Germline V gene data show CDR1 as GTSNPN and CDR2 as SVGIG (reference sequence). Deletions cut 4 bases from V and 9 bases from J, with 16 bases between. The CDR3 loop reads CAWIPTGWSSPLHF. The CDR3 bases are TGTGCCTGGATCCCTACAGGGTGGAGTTCACCCCTCCACTTT.

The J gene is TRBJ2-3, the V gene TRBV15; TRBD1 aligns across 10 bases. The CDR3 covers 15 residues. V gave up 5 bases and J gave up 5 bases; unmatched junction bases: 7. Per the germline V gene, CDR1 is LNHNV and CDR2 is YYDKDF (reference sequence). CDR3 coding DNA: TGTGCCACCAGCCCTGTGGGACAGGGGAGAGATACGCAGTATTTT. Encoded protein: CATSPVGQGRDTQYF.

V gene TRBV30 combines with J gene TRBJ1-5; D is unresolved. Trimming left V 0 bases short and J 7 bases short, with 10 bases between. This CDR3 has 13 amino acids. Germline CDR1 is GTSNPN and CDR2 is SVGIG (reference sequence). The CDR3 region has the DNA TGTGCCTGGAGTGTTGGGCTGGACCAGCCCCAGCATTTT. Residues: CAWSVGLDQPQHF.

V is TRBV15 and J is TRBJ1-1; D gene unclear. The CDR3 has 13 amino acids. Per germline, CDR1 LNHNV and CDR2 YYDKDF (reference sequence). The V end lost 10 bases, the J end lost 0 bases, and 12 bases lay between the germline ends. CDR3 in DNA: TGTGCCATCGGGGTGTCGATGAACACTGAAGCTTTCTTT. Its protein is CAIGVSMNTEAFF.

The chain has TRBV30 and TRBJ1-6; 8 bases line up with TRBD1. With 5 bases clipped from V and 7 bases from J, the junction kept 4 bases outside the gene matches. Germline CDR1 and CDR2: GTSNPN and SVGIG (reference sequence). The CDR3 loop spans 13 amino acids. This CDR3 reads CAWGGQGNSPLHF. The DNA of the CDR3 is TGTGCCTGGGGTGGACAGGGAAATTCACCCCTCCACTTT.

The CDR3 DNA sequence: TGCGCCAGCAGCGTTAACAGAGATGGCTACACCTTC. Translation: CASSVNRDGYTF. The rearrangement links TRBV5-1 to TRBJ1-2; D is unresolved. The V and J ends lost 4 bases and 6 bases respectively, with 10 bases between them. Germline V gene data show CDR1 as SGHRS and CDR2 as YFSETQ. The CDR3 consists of 12 residues.

Concerning this clone itself: Compared with germline, one end of the junction differs, possibly owing to a read error. The chain employs TRBV7-2 and TRBJ2-1, with D tentatively TRBD1 (6 bases). The CDR3 has 16 residues. Germline V CDR1 and CDR2: SGHTA, FQGNSA. The CDR3 sequence is CASSLWHRASNNEQFF. The CDR3 DNA follows: TGTGCCAGCAGCTTATGGCACAGGGCCTCCAACAATGAGCAGTTCTTC.

The chain carries TRBV28 and TRBJ2-3; D not resolved. From germline, CDR1 is MDHEN and CDR2 SYDVKM. This CDR3 is 11 amino acids long. The V and J ends lost 3 bases and 12 bases respectively, with 10 bases between them. The CDR3 DNA is TGTGCCAGCAGTTTTTTCGGGCCCCAGTATTTT. It yields the protein CASSFFGPQYF.

The rearrangement joins TRBV5-6 to TRBJ1-1, with D unresolved. Trimming removed 3 bases from V and 2 bases from J, with 5 bases in between. Germline-derived CDR1 and CDR2 are SGHDT and YYEEEE. This CDR3 is 12 amino acids long. CDR3 DNA: TGTGCCAGCAGCTGGAGCAACACTGAAGCTTTCTTT. It encodes CASSWSNTEAFF.

This clone appeared a few times. V gene TRBV30 combines with J gene TRBJ2-1; a weak D match, TRBD1 (6 bases). The CDR3 has 14 residues. The V gene lost 1 base and the J gene lost 15 bases, with 22 bases spanning the gap. Germline CDR1 reads GTSNPN; CDR2 reads SVGIG (reference sequence). The CDR3 nucleotides are TGTGCCTGGAGTGCAACCTCACACAGGGTCCCACGGTTCTTC. It yields the protein CAWSATSHRVPRFF.

This clone was seen a handful of times. The chain is built from TRBV29-1 and TRBJ2-3; D may be TRBD1 or TRBD2 (5 bases each). Between the trimmed V and J ends, which lost 4 bases and 0 bases, there was a span of 11 bases. CDR1 is SQVTM, CDR2 ANQGSEA, per germline. This CDR3 comprises 14 residues. CDR3: CSVGGTESTDTQYF. CDR3 nucleotides: TGCAGCGTTGGGGGGACGGAAAGCACAGATACGCAGTATTTT.

J is TRBJ2-6 and V is TRBV6-6; 7 nucleotides agree with TRBD1. Per the germline V gene, CDR1 is MNHNY and CDR2 is SVGAGI (reference sequence). The V gene end was trimmed by 6 bases and the J gene end by 1 base; junction bases not matched to a gene: 3. This CDR3 region has 15 residues. The CDR3 DNA is TGTGCCAGCAGATACAGGGGTTCTGGGGCCAACGTCCTGACTTTC. It encodes CASRYRGSGANVLTF.

In its sample, this clone was seen a few times. CDR3 protein: CASSVGSGTGTTYEQYF. CDR3 DNA sequence: TGTGCCAGCAGCGTAGGATCCGGGACAGGGACCACCTACGAGCAGTACTTC. This chain uses TRBV9 with TRBJ2-7, with TRBD1 matching over 9 bases. Germline V gene lookup returns CDR1 SGDLS and CDR2 YYNGEE. V shed 0 bases and J 2 bases; nucleotides not matched to a gene: 9. The CDR3 length is 17 residues.